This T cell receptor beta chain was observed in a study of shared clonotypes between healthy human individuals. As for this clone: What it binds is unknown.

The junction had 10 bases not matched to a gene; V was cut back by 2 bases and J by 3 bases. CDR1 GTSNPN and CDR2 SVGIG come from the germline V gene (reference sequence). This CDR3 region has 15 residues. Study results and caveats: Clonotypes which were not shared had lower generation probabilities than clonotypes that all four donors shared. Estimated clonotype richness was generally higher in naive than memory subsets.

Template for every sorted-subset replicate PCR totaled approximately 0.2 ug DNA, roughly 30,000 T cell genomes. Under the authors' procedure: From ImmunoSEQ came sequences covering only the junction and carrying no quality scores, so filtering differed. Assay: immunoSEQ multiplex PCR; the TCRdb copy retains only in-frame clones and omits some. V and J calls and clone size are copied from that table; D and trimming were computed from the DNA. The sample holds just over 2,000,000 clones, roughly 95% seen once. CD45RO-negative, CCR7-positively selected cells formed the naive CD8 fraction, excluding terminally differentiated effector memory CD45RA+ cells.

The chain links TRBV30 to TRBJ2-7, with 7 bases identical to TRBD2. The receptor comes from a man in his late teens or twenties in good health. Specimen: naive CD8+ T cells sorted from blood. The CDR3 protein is CAWSLGPGRGYEQYF. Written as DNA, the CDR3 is TGTGCCTGGAGTCTAGGGCCAGGGAGGGGCTACGAGCAGTACTTC.